These 9 T cell receptor beta chains were all obtained from the same sample, sequenced in a study of T cell changes during pregnancy in multiple sclerosis. The data were produced by immunoSEQ multiplex PCR, yet TCRdb's version contains in-frame clones alone and is incomplete. The profile shows some 37,000 clones, around 94% of them singletons. The sequenced sample was CD4+ T cells from peripheral blood mononuclear cells, obtained before pregnancy. These receptors all stem from a female donor with multiple sclerosis, enrolled in a pregnancy study.

The chain employs TRBV10-3 and TRBJ2-7; D unresolved. The CDR3 covers 17 residues. Germline assignment: CDR1 ENHRY and CDR2 SYGVKD. Trimming cost V 4 bases and J 0 bases, with 19 bases left between them. The CDR3 DNA reads as TGTGCCATCAGTGGAGGTGGAAGAACTTCGGGCTCCTACGAGCAGTACTTC. Residues: CAISGGGRTSGSYEQYF.

V gene TRBV5-1 combines with J gene TRBJ2-6; unclear D gene. Germline V gives CDR1 SGHRS, CDR2 YFSETQ. Trimming cost V 4 bases and J 0 bases, with 11 bases left between them. This CDR3 is 16 amino acids long. CDR3 amino acids: CASSLNTGSGANVLTF. CDR3 in DNA: TGCGCCAGCAGCCTGAATACGGGCTCTGGGGCCAACGTCCTGACTTTC.

The chain has TRBV1 and TRBJ1-5; no check of the table's D call, TRBD1, against the DNA was made. TRBV1 is a pseudogene locus. This CDR3 is 17 amino acids long. In DNA, the CDR3 is TGCACCAGCAGCCAAGAAAAGACAGCTTATAGCAATCAGCCCCAGCATTTT. This sequence encodes CTSSQEKTAYSNQPQHF.

This clone is a singleton in its sample. The V and J genes are TRBV30 and TRBJ1-4; TRBD1 aligns across 12 bases. After removal of 8 bases from V and 1 base from J, the junction contained 5 bases not matched to a gene. Germline V lookup: CDR1 GTSNPN, CDR2 SVGIG (reference sequence). The CDR3 is 15 amino acids. CDR3 amino acids: CAARDRGRTNEKLFF. The CDR3 bases are TGTGCCGCCCGGGACAGGGGGCGAACTAATGAAAAACTGTTTTTT.

This chain links TRBV7-6 with TRBJ2-7; D remains unclear. There are 12 residues in the CDR3. CDR1 is SGHVS, CDR2 FNYEAQ, per germline. Trimming cost V 5 bases and J 3 bases, with 8 bases left between them. The chain's CDR3 is CASSLRGYEQYF. The CDR3 DNA reads as TGTGCCAGCAGCCTTCGAGGCTACGAGCAGTACTTC. The full variable domain, its missing parts supplied by reference TRBV7-6 and TRBJ2-7, is GAGVSQSPRYKVTKRGQDVALRCDPISGHVSLYWYRQALGQGPEFLTYFNYEAQQDKSGLPNDRFSAERPEGSISTLTIQRTEQRDSAMYRCASSLRGYEQYFGPGTRLTVT.

In its sample, this clone was seen once. This chain uses TRBV30 with TRBJ2-7, with 7 bases fitting TRBD2. Germline loops: CDR1 GTSNPN, CDR2 SVGIG (reference sequence). The ends lost 5 bases at V and 3 bases at J; junction bases unmatched: 7. This CDR3 has 13 amino acids. The CDR3 nucleotides are TGTGCCTGGGGGAGGGACTTAAACTACGAGCAGTACTTC. This sequence encodes CAWGRDLNYEQYF.

Only one count was recorded for this clone. This sequence joins TRBV30 and TRBJ2-7; weak D call: TRBD1 (6 bases). The CDR3 contains 12 residues. Germline lookup yields CDR1 GTSNPN and CDR2 SVGIG (reference sequence). V was clipped by 7 bases and J by 9 bases, with 19 bases between them. CDR3 bases: TGTGCCTTGACGTTGGGGGCGTGGGGGCAGTACTTC. This gives the protein CALTLGAWGQYF.

The chain employs TRBV4-1 and TRBJ2-1, with 10 bases that match TRBD1. The length of the CDR3 is 17 residues. Germline V CDR1 and CDR2: MGHRA, YSYEKL. The V segment lost 5 bases and the J segment 2 bases; nucleotides outside the gene matches: 9. The CDR3 DNA sequence: TGCGCCAGCAGCAACCTGCCCGGGACAGGGGCCTACAATGAGCAGTTCTTC. Its protein product is CASSNLPGTGAYNEQFF.

The CDR3 loop is CASSFPRTSGTDTQYF. The CDR3 nucleotides read TGTGCCAGCAGTTTCCCCCGGACTAGCGGGACAGATACGCAGTATTTT. The chain joins TRBV28 to TRBJ2-3; 11 bases line up with TRBD2. Trimming at V came to 3 bases and at J to 3 bases, leaving 5 bases not matched to a gene. Germline CDR1 MDHEN, CDR2 SYDVKM. The CDR3 totals 16 residues.